Shown below are 32 T cell receptor beta chains from a single sample sequenced in a study of cytomegalovirus exposure and HLA in healthy donors. The PCR employed 60 Vbeta primers together with 13 Jbeta primers. Repertoires were generated with immunoSEQ multiplex PCR, while TCRdb's copy carries only in-frame clones and drops some. Found here are 180,000 or so clones, approximately 80% of them singletons; the top ten hold around 1.5%. The sequencing sample was made of PBMCs. The receptors shown here come from a man between 18 and 29 years old in good health and CMV-seronegative.

V is TRBV28 and J is TRBJ1-1; D ambiguous. Germline V gene sequence: CDR1 MDHEN, CDR2 SYDVKM. The CDR3 is 13 residues long. The ends were cut back, 7 bases at V and 0 bases at J, with 9 bases in the middle. CDR3 loop: CASTPSMNTEAFF. The CDR3 DNA reads TGTGCCAGCACCCCTTCTATGAACACTGAAGCTTTCTTT.

V usage is TRBV30 and J usage is TRBJ2-7; 10 bases are a match to TRBD2. The V gene's germline CDR1 is GTSNPN and CDR2 SVGIG (reference sequence). V shed 4 bases, J shed 2 bases, and the junction held 2 bases outside the gene matches. CDR3 length equals 13 residues. Written as DNA, the CDR3 is TGTGCCTGGACTAGCGGGGGACCCTACGAGCAGTACTTC. Translation: CAWTSGGPYEQYF.

This clone has more than one count but fewer than ten. The chain recombines TRBV5-6 with TRBJ2-3; 10 bases map to TRBD2. The CDR3 is made up of 19 amino acids. V shed 0 bases, J shed 0 bases, and the junction held 10 bases outside the gene matches. The germline V gene has CDR1 SGHDT and CDR2 YYEEEE. The CDR3 spells CASSLGPLAGTTSTDTQYF. CDR3 in DNA: TGTGCCAGCAGCTTGGGCCCACTAGCGGGGACGACTAGCACAGATACGCAGTATTTT. Full variable domain (rest looked up from reference TRBV5-6 and TRBJ2-3): DAGVTQSPTHLIKTRGQQVTLRCSPKSGHDTVSWYQQALGQGPQFIFQYYEEEERQRGNFPDRFSGHQFPNYSSELNVNALLLGDSALYLCASSLGPLAGTTSTDTQYFGPGTRLTVL.

V usage is TRBV5-1 and J usage is TRBJ2-3; 7 bases match TRBD1. CDR1 is SGHRS, CDR2 YFSETQ, per germline. The trim removed 5 bases at V and 4 bases at J, leaving 10 bases unmatched. CDR3 length: 15 amino acids. The CDR3 nucleotides read TGCGCCAGCAGATATACAGGGGTCAGGCCAGATACGCAGTATTTT. This encodes CASRYTGVRPDTQYF.

V usage is TRBV30 and J usage is TRBJ2-5, with TRBD2 as a possible D gene (5 bases). Germline-derived CDR1 and CDR2 are GTSNPN and SVGIG (reference sequence). This CDR3 spans 12 amino acids. V was trimmed by 3 bases and J by 7 bases, leaving 12 bases between them. The CDR3 DNA is TGTGCCTGGAGGGGGTCAAGCGGGACCCAGTACTTC. Protein sequence: CAWRGSSGTQYF.

The CDR3 here is CATGGPYEQYF. The CDR3 nucleotides read TGTGCCACAGGGGGACCGTACGAGCAGTACTTC. This chain uses TRBV28 with TRBJ2-7; 7 positions match TRBD1. Germline CDR1 reads MDHEN; CDR2 reads SYDVKM. This CDR3 has 11 amino acids. V trimming: 10 bases; J trimming: 4 bases; junction bases outside the gene matches: 4.

The rearrangement links TRBV5-6 to TRBJ2-5; TRBD1 matches 8 bases. V lost 3 bases and J lost 4; bases outside the gene matches: 8. The CDR3 runs 15 residues. Germline CDR1 and CDR2: SGHDT and YYEEEE. Here the CDR3 reads CASSSRGHRRETQYF. CDR3 bases: TGTGCCAGCAGCTCCAGGGGGCACCGCCGAGAGACCCAGTACTTC.

The V gene is TRBV30, the J gene TRBJ1-2; D is uncertain. CDR3 size: 13 residues. Germline V gives CDR1 GTSNPN, CDR2 SVGIG (reference sequence). The V end was cut by 2 bases, the J end by 2 bases, with 9 bases between. The CDR3: CAWSRRPNYGYTF. The CDR3 nucleotides are TGTGCCTGGAGTCGGCGGCCAAACTATGGCTACACCTTC.

The chain has TRBV27 and TRBJ2-5, with 7 positions matching TRBD1. Germline V gives CDR1 MNHEY, CDR2 SMNVEV (reference sequence). The length of the CDR3 is 14 residues. The V segment lost 5 bases and the J segment 4 bases; nucleotides outside the gene matches: 7. The CDR3 sequence: CASSLRDSGETQYF. The CDR3 DNA sequence: TGTGCCAGCAGTCTCAGGGACAGCGGAGAGACCCAGTACTTC.

As for this clone: One end of the junction is discordant with germline, which a read error may explain. Other nucleotide sequences in the sample specify the same CDR3. The chain joins TRBV9 to TRBJ2-7, with D tentatively TRBD2 (5 bases). The CDR3 totals 16 residues. Germline V gene lookup returns CDR1 SGDLS and CDR2 YYNGEE. CDR3 region: CASSHGGAGPTYEQYF. DNA for the CDR3: TGTGCCAGCAGTCACGGAGGTGCAGGCCCAACCTACGAGCAGTACTTT.

This clone was detected only a few times. The chain uses TRBV20-1 and TRBJ2-7; D remains unclear. Germline CDR1 DFQATT, CDR2 SNEGSKA (reference sequence). The V and J ends lost 6 bases and 4 bases respectively, with 10 bases between them. This CDR3 spans 11 amino acids. The CDR3 spells CSAHEDYEQYF. Written as DNA, the CDR3 is TGCAGTGCCCACGAGGATTACGAGCAGTACTTC.

The chain's CDR3 is CASSSSGTTYEQYF. The CDR3, as DNA: TGTGCCAGTAGTTCTAGCGGGACTACCTACGAGCAGTACTTC. The chain has TRBV19 and TRBJ2-7; 9 bases fit TRBD2. The CDR3 sequence is 14 residues long. Germline CDR1 reads LNHDA; CDR2 reads SQIVND (reference sequence). J was trimmed by 2 bases and V by 5 bases; bases with no gene match: 4.

This chain uses TRBV21-1 with TRBJ2-3; the table's D call, TRBD2, was not checked against the DNA. TRBV21-1 is shown as a pseudogene. The CDR3 sequence is 16 residues long. The CDR3 region is CASSNSGVASTDTQYF. As DNA, the CDR3 is TGTGCCAGCAGCAATTCGGGGGTCGCAAGCACAGATACGCAGTATTTT.

The chain has TRBV7-3 and TRBJ2-1; no clear D. Germline CDR1 SGHTA, CDR2 FQGTGA. CDR3 size: 14 residues. V was shortened by 2 bases and J by 6 bases, with 11 bases between the two germline ends. The CDR3: CASSLFLGANEQFF. The CDR3, as DNA: TGTGCCAGCAGCTTATTCCTAGGAGCCAATGAGCAGTTCTTC.

This chain links TRBV28 with TRBJ2-7; no firm D call. Germline CDR1 is MDHEN and CDR2 is SYDVKM. The CDR3 extends over 14 amino acids. V was shortened by 2 bases and J by 5 bases, with 13 bases between the two germline ends. CDR3 amino acids: CASSLITLSHEQYF. CDR3 coding DNA: TGTGCCAGCAGTTTAATCACCCTTAGCCACGAGCAGTACTTC.

The chain links TRBV7-6 to TRBJ2-7; 8 bases line up with TRBD2. Per germline, CDR1 SGHVS and CDR2 FNYEAQ. The ends lost 5 bases at V and 5 bases at J; junction bases unmatched: 8. The CDR3 runs to 14 residues. This CDR3 is CASSPRTSRHEQYF. The CDR3 DNA sequence: TGTGCCAGCAGCCCCCGGACTAGCCGGCACGAGCAGTACTTC.

V usage is TRBV29-1 and J usage is TRBJ2-1; 13 nucleotides align to TRBD2. Germline lookup yields CDR1 SQVTM and CDR2 ANQGSEA. Trimming at V came to 2 bases and at J to 7 bases, leaving 5 bases not matched to a gene. CDR3 size: 15 residues. CDR3 amino acids: CSVEPGTSGVNEQFF. DNA for the CDR3: TGCAGCGTTGAACCTGGGACTAGCGGGGTGAATGAGCAGTTCTTC.

The chain carries TRBV4-2 and TRBJ1-2, with TRBD1 as a possible D gene (5 bases). V shed 0 bases and J shed 4 bases, with 12 bases lying between them. There are 15 residues in the CDR3. CDR1 and CDR2 from the germline V gene are LGHNA and YNFKEQ. The CDR3 DNA is TGTGCCAGCAGCCAAGATCGGGGGGGGATCTATGGCTACACCTTC. It is translated as CASSQDRGGIYGYTF.

The chain is built from TRBV7-3 and TRBJ1-1, with TRBD1 identical over 8 bases. The CDR3 has 14 amino acids. J gave up 4 bases and V 2 bases, and 3 bases lay outside the gene matches. Germline CDR1 is SGHTA and CDR2 is FQGTGA. The CDR3 here is CASSLDQGATEAFF. CDR3 DNA sequence: TGTGCCAGCAGCTTAGATCAGGGGGCCACTGAAGCTTTCTTT.

V is TRBV19 and J is TRBJ2-5; TRBD1 matches at 8 bases. The CDR3 length is 16 residues. Germline values: CDR1 LNHDA, CDR2 SQIVND (reference sequence). J was trimmed by 5 bases and V by 6 bases; bases with no gene match: 14. The CDR3 nucleotides read TGTGCCAGTAGCATCGGGACAGGAGGTGCGGAGGAGACCCAGTACTTC. It is translated as CASSIGTGGAEETQYF.

The genes are TRBV7-8 and TRBJ2-3, with 8 bases matching TRBD2. J was trimmed by 2 bases and V by 2 bases; bases with no gene match: 3. Germline V gene data show CDR1 as SGHVS and CDR2 as FQNEAQ. This CDR3 is 15 amino acids long. The CDR3 DNA reads TGTGCCAGCAGCTTATATAGCGGGACCACAGATACGCAGTATTTT. Its protein is CASSLYSGTTDTQYF.

This chain links TRBV5-4 with TRBJ2-7; D is perhaps TRBD2 (6 bases). Germline CDR1 and CDR2: SGHNT and YYREEE (reference sequence). V was shortened by 4 bases and J by 7 bases, with 9 bases between the two germline ends. The CDR3 sequence is 11 residues long. The CDR3 protein is CASSARGEQYF. The DNA of the CDR3 is TGTGCCAGCAGCGCTCGGGGGGAGCAGTACTTC.

V is TRBV18 and J is TRBJ1-4, with D uncertain. Trimming shortened V by 2 bases and J by 4 bases, and 5 bases separated the two germline ends. This CDR3 contains 13 residues. Germline assignment: CDR1 KGHSH and CDR2 LQKENI. The CDR3 loop reads CASSPELNEKLFF. DNA of the CDR3: TGTGCCAGCTCACCAGAGCTTAATGAAAAACTGTTTTTT.

The V gene is TRBV19, the J gene TRBJ2-1; D possibly corresponds to TRBD1 (6 bases). Germline V gene lookup returns CDR1 LNHDA and CDR2 SQIVND (reference sequence). V was trimmed by 4 bases and J by 7 bases, leaving 14 bases between them. The CDR3 length is 14 residues. The CDR3 sequence: CASSTGARRNEQFF. The CDR3 DNA follows: TGTGCCAGTAGTACAGGGGCCCGTCGGAATGAGCAGTTCTTC.

This sequence joins TRBV9 and TRBJ2-3; 13 positions match TRBD2. Per germline, CDR1 SGDLS and CDR2 YYNGEE. CDR3 length: 15 residues. V lost 3 bases, J lost 6 bases, and 4 bases stayed unmatched. CDR3: CASSAEGLAGDTQYF. CDR3 coding DNA: TGTGCCAGCAGCGCGGAGGGACTAGCGGGGGATACGCAGTATTTT.

This rearrangement joins TRBV5-4 to TRBJ2-7; D is perhaps TRBD1 (6 bases). V shed 7 bases and J shed 0 bases, with 26 bases lying between them. This CDR3 is built from 18 residues. The germline V gene encodes CDR1 SGHNT and CDR2 YYREEE (reference sequence). The chain's CDR3 is CASGRGDRKGTSSYEQYF. CDR3 coding DNA: TGTGCCAGCGGCAGGGGTGACCGAAAGGGGACCTCCTCCTACGAGCAGTACTTC. Supplemented by reference TRBV5-4 and TRBJ2-7, the full variable domain reads ETGVTQSPTHLIKTRGQQVTLRCSSQSGHNTVSWYQQALGQGPQFIFQYYREEENGRGNFPPRFSGLQFPNYSSELNVNALELDDSALYLCASGRGDRKGTSSYEQYFGPGTRLTVT.

V usage is TRBV5-1 and J usage is TRBJ1-2; 8 bases map to TRBD1. Germline V gene data show CDR1 as SGHRS and CDR2 as YFSETQ. Germline trimming cut 0 bases from V and 2 bases from J; bases unmatched to any gene: 3. The CDR3 spans 15 residues. For the CDR3, the DNA is TGCGCCAGCAGCTTGGGCCGGACAGGGAACTATGGCTACACCTTC. As protein: CASSLGRTGNYGYTF.

The rearrangement joins TRBV7-9 to TRBJ1-5; no firm D call. Trimming took 5 bases from V and 0 from J, leaving 11 bases between them. The CDR3 sequence is 15 residues long. Germline V lookup: CDR1 SEHNR, CDR2 FQNEAQ (reference sequence). The CDR3 region has the DNA TGTGCCAGCAGCCCCGAGGGCCTTAGCAATCAGCCCCAGCATTTT. It translates to CASSPEGLSNQPQHF.

The genes are TRBV21-1 and TRBJ2-1; the table assigns TRBD1, which was not confirmed against the DNA. TRBV21-1 is deemed a pseudogene. CDR3 length: 16 residues. The CDR3 here is CASSMTRDRGVDEQFF. As DNA, the CDR3 is TGTGCCAGCAGTATGACCCGGGACAGGGGTGTCGATGAGCAGTTCTTC.

V usage is TRBV6-6 and J usage is TRBJ2-1, with 7 bases aligning to TRBD2. The trim removed 6 bases at V and 5 bases at J, leaving 10 bases unmatched. CDR1 is MNHNY and CDR2 is SVGAGI in the germline V gene (reference sequence). This CDR3 is 15 amino acids long. CDR3 sequence reads: CASREWVAGHNEQFF. CDR3 DNA sequence: TGTGCCAGCAGGGAGTGGGTAGCGGGTCACAATGAGCAGTTCTTC.

This rearrangement joins TRBV28 to TRBJ1-5; the D gene is possibly TRBD1 (5 bases). The CDR3 spans 12 residues. V was pared by 7 bases and J by 7 bases, with 11 bases between. Germline V gives CDR1 MDHEN, CDR2 SYDVKM. This CDR3 reads CASIGPGQPQHF. The CDR3 DNA reads TGTGCCAGCATCGGTCCAGGGCAGCCCCAGCATTTT.

The chain carries TRBV5-1 and TRBJ1-4; weak D call: TRBD1 (6 bases). Trimming shortened V by 4 bases and J by 5 bases, and 12 bases separated the two germline ends. The CDR3 consists of 14 residues. CDR1 is SGHRS, CDR2 YFSETQ, per germline. DNA for the CDR3: TGCGCCAGCAGCCCCCGGGACACAAATGAAAAACTGTTTTTT. It specifies CASSPRDTNEKLFF.